These 7 T cell receptor beta chains were sequenced from one sample in a study of blood T cell repertoires in COVID-19. Only in-frame clones appear in the TCRdb table, and some are missing; sequencing was by immunoSEQ multiplex PCR. The sample includes about 150,000 clones, approximately 92% of them seen just once. Sequencing was done on a sample of peripheral blood. These receptors originate from a middle-aged woman with acute or convalescent COVID-19.

The V gene is TRBV18, the J gene TRBJ1-3, with 9 bases matching TRBD1. The germline gives CDR1 KGHSH, CDR2 LQKENI. There are 14 residues in the CDR3. The V and J ends lost 4 bases and 3 bases, in that order; junction bases with no gene match: 1. DNA for the CDR3: TGTGCCAGCTCACGGGACAGGGTTGGAAACACCATATATTTT. It is translated as CASSRDRVGNTIYF.

The rearrangement joins TRBV9 to TRBJ2-3; D gene uncertain. The germline CDR1 and CDR2 sequences are SGDLS and YYNGEE. The CDR3 contains 12 residues. V was clipped by 0 bases and J by 5 bases, with 4 bases between them. The CDR3 sequence: CASSVGVDTQYF. In nucleotides, the CDR3 is TGTGCCAGCAGCGTAGGCGTAGATACGCAGTATTTT.

The genes are TRBV6-7 and TRBJ2-1; the D gene is possibly TRBD2 (6 bases). TRBV6-7 is an open reading frame, and its role is uncertain. The CDR3 totals 15 residues. The V gene lost 2 bases and the J gene lost 7 bases, with 15 bases spanning the gap. CDR3 amino acids: CASSYVRERENEQFF. Written as DNA, the CDR3 is TGTGCCAGCAGTTACGTCCGGGAGAGGGAAAATGAGCAGTTCTTC.

This clone occurred a few times. The chain employs TRBV2 and TRBJ2-5; a possible D gene is TRBD1 (6 bases). The CDR3 extends over 12 amino acids. CDR1 and CDR2 (germline): SNHLY, FYNNEI. Between the trimmed V and J ends, which lost 9 bases and 5 bases, there was a span of 13 bases. The CDR3 nucleotides are TGTGCCAGGGGGGCCCTGTCTGAGACCCAGTACTTC. Protein: CARGALSETQYF.

V usage is TRBV4-1 and J usage is TRBJ2-1; 10 nucleotides line up with TRBD2. The J segment lost 8 bases and the V segment lost 1 base, leaving 5 bases of the junction unmatched. Germline values: CDR1 MGHRA, CDR2 YSYEKL. The CDR3 is 15 residues long. In DNA form, the CDR3 reads TGCGCCAGCAGCCAAGGGAAGCGGGAGGGCCATGAGCAGTTCTTC. Translated: CASSQGKREGHEQFF.

V gene TRBV4-1 combines with J gene TRBJ1-2, with 12 bases aligning to TRBD1. The CDR3 runs to 17 residues. The germline CDR1 and CDR2 sequences are MGHRA and YSYEKL. Losses at the gene ends were 4 bases for V and 8 bases for J; bases not matched to a gene: 14. The CDR3 coding sequence is TGCGCCAGCAGCCCCGGGACAGGGGGCGTAGAGTACTCCGGCTACACCTTC. It codes for CASSPGTGGVEYSGYTF.

The chain links TRBV5-4 to TRBJ2-1; D is undetermined. Per germline, CDR1 SGHNT and CDR2 YYREEE (reference sequence). V was trimmed by 4 bases and J by 1 base, leaving 12 bases between them. The CDR3 consists of 15 residues. The CDR3 loop reads CASSVSGWSYNEQFF. The CDR3 DNA reads TGTGCCAGCAGCGTGTCCGGGTGGTCCTACAATGAGCAGTTCTTC.